This T cell receptor (beta chain) emerged from a study of cytomegalovirus exposure and HLA in healthy donors. Germline assignment: CDR1 MNHEY and CDR2 SVGAGI. Trimming pared 0 bases from V and 8 bases from J, leaving 16 bases between. The CDR3 extends over 16 amino acids. Primers included in the PCR were 60 Vbeta and 13 Jbeta primers. Sequencing used immunoSEQ multiplex PCR; TCRdb keeps in-frame clones, though not all of them. The sample contains approximately 110,000 clones, 73% of which appear only once. This receptor was identified in a man in his sixties in good health and CMV-seropositive. The rearrangement joins TRBV6-5 to TRBJ1-4, with TRBD1 as a possible D gene (6 bases). The sequenced sample consisted of PBMCs. Written as DNA, the CDR3 is TGTGCCAGCAGTTACTCAGCAGGGGCGTTGGGGGAAAAACTGTTTTTT. Translating it yields CASSYSAGALGEKLFF.